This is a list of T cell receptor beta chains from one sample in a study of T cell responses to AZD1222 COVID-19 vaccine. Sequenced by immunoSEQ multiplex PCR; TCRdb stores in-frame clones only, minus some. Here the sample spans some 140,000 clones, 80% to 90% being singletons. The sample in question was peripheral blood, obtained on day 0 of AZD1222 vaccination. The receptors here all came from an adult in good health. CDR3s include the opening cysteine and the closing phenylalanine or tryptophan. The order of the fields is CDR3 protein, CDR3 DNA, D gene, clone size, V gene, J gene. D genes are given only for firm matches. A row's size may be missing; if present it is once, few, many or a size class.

CASSLVGTPNTGELFF	TGTGCCAGCAGCTTAGTCGGGACTCCGAACACCGGGGAGCTGTTTTTT	-	-	TRBV11-2	TRBJ2-2
CASRSVGGEQFF	TGTGCCAGCAGGTCCGTAGGCGGGGAGCAGTTCTTC	-	-	TRBV7-3	TRBJ2-1
CASSQALFLGWGDEQYF	TGTGCCAGCAGCCAAGCTCTGTTCCTGGGGTGGGGAGACGAGCAGTACTTC	-	-	TRBV4-2	TRBJ2-7
CASSYSNSPLHF	TGTGCCAGCAGCTATTCTAATTCACCCCTCCACTTT	-	-	TRBV9	TRBJ1-6
CAWSRRKGEKLFF	TGTGCCTGGAGTCGCCGGAAGGGTGAAAAACTGTTTTTT	-	-	TRBV30	TRBJ1-4
CAWSRGLAGVRRGGDTQYF	TGTGCCTGGAGCCGGGGACTAGCGGGAGTCCGGCGTGGAGGAGATACGCAGTATTTT	TRBD2	-	TRBV30	TRBJ2-3
CASRYQVNEKLFF	TGCGCCAGCAGATACCAAGTTAATGAAAAACTGTTTTTT	-	-	TRBV5-1	TRBJ1-4
CASSYGQTYEQYF	TGTGCCAGCAGTTACGGACAAACCTACGAGCAGTACTTC	-	-	TRBV6-5	TRBJ2-7
CASSLSPAAGELFF	TGTGCCAGCAGTTTATCCCCGGCGGCCGGGGAGCTGTTTTTT	-	-	TRBV28	TRBJ2-2
CASSPPGQIYGYTF	TGTGCCAGCAGTCCTCCGGGACAGATCTATGGCTACACCTTC	TRBD1	-	TRBV27	TRBJ1-2
CASSLPQGGSGNTIYF	TGTGCCAGCAGTTTGCCACAAGGGGGCTCTGGAAACACCATATATTTT	-	-	TRBV28	TRBJ1-3
CASSPGGGTLRNEQFF	TGTGCCAGCAGCCCCGGGGGGGGGACTCTTCGAAATGAGCAGTTCTTC	TRBD2	-	TRBV7-2	TRBJ2-1
CASSSATGQGANIQYF	TGCGCCAGCAGCTCGGCCACAGGACAGGGGGCGAACATTCAGTACTTC	TRBD1	-	TRBV5-1	TRBJ2-4
CASSVLHSSYEQYF	TGTGCCAGCAGCGTACTCCACAGCTCCTACGAGCAGTACTTC	-	-	TRBV9	TRBJ2-7
CSASQTGEPPFVEQYF	TGCAGTGCTAGTCAAACAGGGGAACCACCCTTTGTAGAGCAGTACTTC	TRBD1	-	TRBV20-1	TRBJ2-7
CASSPGTSYNEQFF	TGTGCCAGCAGCCCAGGGACTTCCTACAATGAGCAGTTCTTC	-	few	TRBV13	TRBJ2-1
CASGQGGPEAFF	TGTGCCAGCGGACAGGGGGGGCCTGAAGCTTTCTTT	TRBD1	-	TRBV2	TRBJ1-1
CASSSTRLVGTEDTYEQYF	TGTGCCAGCAGCTCGACCCGACTAGTAGGGACCGAGGATACCTACGAGCAGTACTTC	-	-	TRBV13	TRBJ2-7
CASSPRTGGYTF	TGTGCCAGCAGTCCACGGACGGGTGGCTACACCTTC	-	-	TRBV27	TRBJ1-2
CASSLLAYNEQFF	TGTGCCAGCAGCTTACTAGCTTACAATGAGCAGTTCTTC	-	-	TRBV6-2/TRBV6-3	TRBJ2-1
CASSPLTGARRETQYF	TGTGCCAGCTCGCCCCTGACAGGGGCCCGTCGGGAGACCCAGTACTTC	TRBD1	-	TRBV18	TRBJ2-5
CASSVIRDNEQFF	TGTGCCAGTAGTGTAATCCGGGACAATGAGCAGTTCTTC	-	-	TRBV19	TRBJ2-1
CASSEYRGASGRTDTQYF	TGTGCCAGCAGTGAATATAGAGGTGCTAGCGGGAGAACAGATACGCAGTATTTT	TRBD2	-	TRBV25-1	TRBJ2-3
CSASTGSEQYF	TGCAGTGCTAGCACAGGGTCCGAGCAGTACTTC	-	once	TRBV20-1	TRBJ2-7
CSVVLSYNEQFF	TGCAGCGTTGTACTGAGCTACAATGAGCAGTTCTTC	-	-	TRBV29-1	TRBJ2-1
CASSRVDGRGVNNEQFF	TGTGCCAGCAGTCGGGTGGATGGCAGGGGGGTGAACAATGAGCAGTTCTTC	-	-	TRBV27	TRBJ2-1
CASSFPSGFGYTF	TGTGCCAGCAGTTTTCCCTCAGGGTTTGGCTACACCTTC	-	-	TRBV27	TRBJ1-2
CASSPPRGDTEAFF	TGTGCCAGCTCACCACCCCGGGGGGATACTGAAGCTTTCTTT	-	-	TRBV18	TRBJ1-1
CASSPDRDRGTEAFF	TGTGCCAGCAGCCCCGACCGGGACAGGGGCACTGAAGCTTTCTTT	TRBD1	-	TRBV11-3	TRBJ1-1
CASSPQQGASHTEAFF	TGTGCCAGCAGCCCCCAACAGGGGGCAAGCCACACTGAAGCTTTCTTT	TRBD1	-	TRBV11-2	TRBJ1-1
CASSQDMGALHF	TGTGCCAGCAGCCAAGATATGGGGGCCCTCCACTTT	-	-	TRBV3-1/TRBV3-2	TRBJ1-6
CASRGLAGAHEQYF	TGTGCCAGCAGGGGACTAGCGGGAGCCCACGAGCAGTACTTC	TRBD2	-	TRBV6-5	TRBJ2-7
CASSLRLAGKIYEQYF	TGTGCCAGCAGTTTACGACTAGCGGGAAAGATCTACGAGCAGTACTTC	TRBD2	-	TRBV28	TRBJ2-7
CASIEAGGAGELFF	TGTGCCAGCATTGAGGCGGGAGGGGCCGGGGAGCTGTTTTTT	TRBD2	once	TRBV2	TRBJ2-2
CASSLTGWGYNEQFF	TGTGCCAGCAGTTTAACAGGGTGGGGCTACAATGAGCAGTTCTTC	-	-	TRBV27	TRBJ2-1
CASGLASTLGYTF	TGTGCTAGTGGTTTGGCGTCGACCTTGGGCTACACCTTC	-	-	TRBV12-5	TRBJ1-2
CATSREAGAQPQHF	TGTGCCACCAGCAGAGAGGCAGGGGCCCAGCCCCAGCATTTT	-	-	TRBV15	TRBJ1-5
CATHHGTAPGGYTF	TGTGCCACCCACCACGGGACAGCTCCAGGTGGCTACACCTTC	TRBD1	-	TRBV19	TRBJ1-2
CASSPRQETGELFF	TGTGCCAGCAGCCCCAGACAGGAGACCGGGGAGCTGTTTTTT	-	-	TRBV7-8	TRBJ2-2
CASSPPVQYTEAFF	TGTGCCAGCTCACCACCGGTACAGTACACTGAAGCTTTCTTT	-	-	TRBV18	TRBJ1-1
CASSFGVATEAFF	TGTGCCAGCAGCTTCGGGGTAGCCACTGAAGCTTTCTTT	-	-	TRBV12-3/TRBV12-4	TRBJ1-1
CASSSPGNYGYTF	TGTGCCAGCAGCAGCCCGGGAAACTATGGCTACACCTTC	-	once	TRBV21-1	TRBJ1-2
CASGLRPGVNTEAFF	TGTGCTAGTGGTTTGAGGCCCGGTGTGAACACTGAAGCTTTCTTT	-	-	TRBV12-5	TRBJ1-1
CASSRQGLDEQYF	TGTGCCAGCAGTCGACAGGGTCTGGACGAGCAGTACTTC	TRBD1	-	TRBV6-6	TRBJ2-7
CASETGGYSNQPQHF	TGTGCCAGCGAAACAGGGGGATATAGCAATCAGCCCCAGCATTTT	TRBD1	once	TRBV2	TRBJ1-5
CASSIEGDTQYF	TGTGCCAGTAGTATAGAGGGAGATACGCAGTATTTT	-	-	TRBV19	TRBJ2-3
CASSMGHRGLYGNTIYF	TGTGCCAGTAGTATGGGACACAGGGGGCTATATGGAAACACCATATATTTT	TRBD1	-	TRBV19	TRBJ1-3
CASSLSRREAQYF	TGTGCCAGCAGCCTCTCCCGCAGAGAGGCCCAGTACTTC	-	-	TRBV4-2	TRBJ2-5
CASSYDRRETQYF	TGTGCCAGCAGTTACGACAGAAGGGAGACCCAGTACTTC	-	-	TRBV6-5	TRBJ2-5
CASSQDKGLGSETQYF	TGCGCCAGCAGCCAAGACAAAGGCCTGGGATCAGAGACCCAGTACTTC	-	-	TRBV4-3	TRBJ2-5